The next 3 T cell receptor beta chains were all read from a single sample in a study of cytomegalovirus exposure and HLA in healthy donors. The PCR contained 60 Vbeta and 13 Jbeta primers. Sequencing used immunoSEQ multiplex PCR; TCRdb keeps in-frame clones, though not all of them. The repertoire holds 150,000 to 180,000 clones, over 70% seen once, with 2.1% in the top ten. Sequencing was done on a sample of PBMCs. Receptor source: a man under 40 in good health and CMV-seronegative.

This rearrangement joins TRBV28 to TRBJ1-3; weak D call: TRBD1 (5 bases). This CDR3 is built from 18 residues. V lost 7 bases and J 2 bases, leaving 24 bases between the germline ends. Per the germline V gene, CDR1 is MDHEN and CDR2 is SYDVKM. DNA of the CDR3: TGTGCCAGCACCGATCCCGAAGGGGATTACGTAGCTGGAAACACCATATATTTT. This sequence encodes CASTDPEGDYVAGNTIYF.

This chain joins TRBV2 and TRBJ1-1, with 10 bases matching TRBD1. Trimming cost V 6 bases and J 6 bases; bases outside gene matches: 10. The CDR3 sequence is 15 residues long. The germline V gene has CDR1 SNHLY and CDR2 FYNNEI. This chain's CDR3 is CASSVGQGGLSEAFF. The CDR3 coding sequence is TGTGCCAGCAGCGTTGGACAGGGGGGTTTATCTGAAGCTTTCTTT.

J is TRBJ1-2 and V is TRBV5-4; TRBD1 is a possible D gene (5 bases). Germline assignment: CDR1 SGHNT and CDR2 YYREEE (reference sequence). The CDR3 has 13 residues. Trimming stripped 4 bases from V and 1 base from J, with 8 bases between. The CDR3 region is CASSPTVNYGYTF. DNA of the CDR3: TGTGCCAGCAGCCCGACAGTTAACTATGGCTACACCTTC.